This section outlines one TCR beta chain sequence together with its context. The specificity of this receptor is unknown. There are no base qualities to consult, and no much larger clone falls within one base. Other DNA sequences from this sample encode an identical CDR3 as well. The data were taken from a study of OX40 agonist ivuxolimab in advanced cancers. About the investigation overall: Ivuxolimab was a fully human IgG2 agonistic monoclonal antibody targeting the costimulatory receptor OX40 (CD134). In the dose-escalation cohort, over 65% of patients were male, and the mean age was around 60 years, with a range of 23 to 79. Partial responses occurred in three dose-escalation patients, of whom one had hepatocellular carcinoma and two had cutaneous melanoma. Intravenous ivuxolimab was administered to patients every 2 weeks at six dose levels: 0.01, 0.1, 0.3, 1.5, 3 and 10 mg/kg. Prior anti-PD-1, anti-PD-L1 or anti-CTLA-4 therapy was permitted, and less than 45% of dose-escalation patients had received checkpoint inhibitors. The monotherapy dose-escalation portion (N of about 50 patients) of the phase I ivuxolimab trial is reported in the paper. Among the approximately 54 dose-escalation patients, 19 had hepatocellular carcinoma, 15 or so melanoma, 9 renal cell carcinoma and 9 head and neck cancer. The purpose of peripheral TCRbeta sequencing was to test whether ivuxolimab changed TCR sequence diversity and led to clonal T-cell expansion. Study-level results and caveats: In the 0.1-3.0 mg/kg groups, partial responders were among the patients with the lowest normalized peripheral clonal expansion, particularly in CD8+ T cells. Low levels of normalized T-cell clonal expansion were also seen in some patients who did not respond. After ivuxolimab, CD8+ T cells had more expanded clones than CD4+ T cells on average. At doses of 0.1 to 3.0 mg/kg, clonal expansion of both CD4+ and CD8+ T cells in blood was seen between baseline and week 6. Which antigens the clonally expanded peripheral T cells were specific for was not determined.

The trial excluded patients who had a history of autoimmune disease or who were on systemic immunosuppression. In every dose cohort, peripheral blood was drawn for TCR sequencing at baseline, cycle 4 day 1, and cycle 7 day 1. The samples were drawn from a first-in-human, open-label, multicenter phase I dose-escalation trial of ivuxolimab. Adults with locally advanced or metastatic head and neck squamous cell, hepatocellular, melanoma or renal cell carcinoma were enrolled in the trial. Before TCR sequencing, CD4+ and CD8+ T cells were separately sorted from peripheral blood. Genomic DNA was extracted from sorted cells for sequencing of the TCRbeta CDR3 region. TCRbeta CDR3 regions were sequenced using the immunoSEQ Assay. TCRdb holds this immuneACCESS table with in-frame rearrangements only. Some clones are missing; in checked studies, unresolved V genes explain under half, and the rest has no known cause. Across this sample there are about 69,000 clones, with about 90% seen only once. Of the sample, roughly 15% is held by the ten largest clones.

V gives up 2 bases and J gives up 8 bases, and the segment between their germline ends measures 5 bases. Its CDR3 holds 11 amino acids, cysteine through phenylalanine. Here the CDR3 DNA is all that survives: 33 bases in frame from base 1. The germline V gene supplies CDR1 SGHRS and CDR2 YFSETQ. This chain joins TRBV5-1 to TRBJ2-1; confidence is insufficient to name the D gene. The sample here was CD4+ or CD8+ T cells sorted from blood, taken in a trial of the OX40 agonist ivuxolimab. The clonotype originates from an adult with an advanced solid tumor such as melanoma, head and neck, liver or kidney cancer. The CDR3 region: CASSFGDEQFF. The DNA reads as follows: TGCGCCAGCAGCTTTGGAGATGAGCAGTTCTTC.